This passage covers 13 T cell receptor beta chains from one sample sequenced in a study of blood T cell repertoires in COVID-19. Only in-frame clones appear in the TCRdb table, and some are missing; sequencing was by immunoSEQ multiplex PCR. The sample shows about 360,000 clones, roughly 87% of them seen only once. The sequenced sample was PBMCs or T cells enriched from blood (not recorded which). Every receptor here comes from a woman aged 40 to 55 with acute COVID-19.

The chain couples TRBV30 to TRBJ1-2; D uncertain. Germline V CDR1 and CDR2: GTSNPN, SVGIG (reference sequence). The CDR3 is made up of 14 amino acids. The germline V and J ends were trimmed by 3 bases and 4 bases, with 15 bases remaining between them. The CDR3 reads CAWRARGSAYGYTF. In nucleotides, the CDR3 is TGTGCCTGGAGGGCCCGGGGTAGCGCCTATGGCTACACCTTC.

Comments on this clone: This sample includes further DNA sequences coding for the same CDR3. This chain uses TRBV12-3 or TRBV12-4 with TRBJ2-7; TRBD2 is a possible D gene (5 bases). This CDR3 spans 11 amino acids. Trimming removed 6 bases at V and 6 bases at J, with 9 bases between. The DNA of the CDR3 is TGTGCCAGCAGCCACCGGGGCGAGCAGTACTTC. The encoded protein is CASSHRGEQYF.

The rearrangement uses TRBV5-4 and TRBJ2-3, with 8 bases that match TRBD1. The length of the CDR3 is 15 residues. Germline trimming cut 4 bases from V and 5 bases from J; bases unmatched to any gene: 9. Germline CDR1 SGHNT, CDR2 YYREEE (reference sequence). Here the CDR3 reads CASSGVTGAEDTQYF. The CDR3 coding sequence is TGTGCCAGCAGCGGGGTGACAGGGGCGGAAGATACGCAGTATTTT.

J is TRBJ1-6 and V is TRBV30, with D unclear. The CDR3 is 15 amino acids. Germline V gives CDR1 GTSNPN, CDR2 SVGIG (reference sequence). The V and J ends lost 6 bases and 10 bases respectively, with 22 bases between them. The CDR3 DNA is TGTGCCTGTGCCCCCCTGTCGGTTGTAAGATCACCCCTCCACTTT. It translates to CACAPLSVVRSPLHF.

The V and J genes are TRBV5-4 and TRBJ2-7; weak D call: TRBD1 (5 bases). This CDR3 has 14 residues. The germline V gene encodes CDR1 SGHNT and CDR2 YYREEE (reference sequence). The V end lost 4 bases, the J end lost 0 bases, and 11 bases lay between the germline ends. The CDR3 DNA reads TGTGCCAGCAGCAGGACACGAAACTCCTACGAGCAGTACTTC. Translation: CASSRTRNSYEQYF.

V usage is TRBV6-1 and J usage is TRBJ2-3, with TRBD2 matching 9 bases. Losses at the gene ends were 0 bases for V and 1 base for J; bases not matched to a gene: 2. Germline CDR1 is MNHNS and CDR2 is SASEGT. The CDR3 consists of 16 residues. CDR3 nucleotides: TGTGCCAGCAGTGAAGCCGGCGGGGGGGGCACAGATACGCAGTATTTT. Its translation: CASSEAGGGGTDTQYF.

The rearrangement links TRBV19 to TRBJ1-2; D perhaps matches TRBD1 (6 bases). Germline loops: CDR1 LNHDA, CDR2 SQIVND (reference sequence). V gave up 11 bases and J gave up 5 bases, with 15 bases separating them. The CDR3 is 12 amino acids. The CDR3 DNA is TGTGCCGCGTCAGGGGAAAGATATGGCTACACCTTC. It yields the protein CAASGERYGYTF.

The chain is built from TRBV7-9 and TRBJ1-2, with D maybe TRBD1 (6 bases). V was clipped by 5 bases and J by 7 bases, with 23 bases between them. Germline V gene data show CDR1 as SEHNR and CDR2 as FQNEAQ (reference sequence). This CDR3 spans 16 amino acids. CDR3 in amino acids: CASSEAGDPLVGGYTF. The CDR3 region has the DNA TGTGCCAGCAGCGAGGCAGGGGACCCCTTAGTTGGTGGCTACACCTTC.

The gene calls are TRBV7-9 and TRBJ1-4, with D uncertain. V dropped 4 bases and J dropped 0 bases, with 15 bases sitting between them. Germline assignment: CDR1 SEHNR and CDR2 FQNEAQ (reference sequence). The CDR3 loop spans 17 amino acids. This CDR3 reads CASSWRSRGPTNEKLFF. The DNA of the CDR3 is TGTGCCAGCAGCTGGAGGTCCCGCGGTCCAACTAATGAAAAACTGTTTTTT.

This clone was counted a single time. The rearrangement uses TRBV5-1 and TRBJ2-1; 11 bases align to TRBD2. The germline V gene encodes CDR1 SGHRS and CDR2 YFSETQ. This CDR3 is built from 16 residues. V lost 1 base and J lost 0; bases outside the gene matches: 0. The DNA for the CDR3 is TGCGCCAGCAGCTTGACTAGCGGGGGCTCCTACAATGAGCAGTTCTTC. Its protein product is CASSLTSGGSYNEQFF.

This clone was observed a handful of times. The gene calls are TRBV6-5 and TRBJ1-2; perhaps TRBD1 as D (6 bases). V dropped 2 bases and J dropped 8 bases, with 21 bases sitting between them. The CDR3 is 16 amino acids. CDR1 and CDR2 (germline): MNHEY, SVGAGI. CDR3 amino acids: CASSYLQGIGVSGYTF. In DNA form, the CDR3 reads TGTGCCAGCAGTTACCTGCAGGGGATCGGAGTTAGCGGCTACACCTTC.

The chain employs TRBV6-5 and TRBJ2-7; maybe TRBD2 (5 bases). Germline V gives CDR1 MNHEY, CDR2 SVGAGI. The CDR3 is 15 residues long. Trimming removed 5 bases from V and 2 bases from J, with 16 bases in between. As DNA, the CDR3 is TGTGCCAGCAGTCCCCTGGCGGGCGTTACCTACGAGCAGTACTTC. This sequence encodes CASSPLAGVTYEQYF.

For the CDR3, the DNA is TGTGCCAGTAGCCCTTCCGGGACTAGCGGAGAGACCCAGTACTTC. Encoded protein: CASSPSGTSGETQYF. V and J are TRBV19 and TRBJ2-5; TRBD2 aligns across 11 bases. Per the germline V gene, CDR1 is LNHDA and CDR2 is SQIVND (reference sequence). The CDR3 spans 15 residues. Trimming at V came to 6 bases and at J to 4 bases, leaving 7 bases not matched to a gene.